The rows below give T cell receptor beta chains drawn from one sample of a study of shared clonotypes between healthy human individuals. Data came from immunoSEQ multiplex PCR; TCRdb stores just in-frame clones and leaves some out. The sample records some 1,400,000 clones, about 96% being singletons. Input material: naive CD4+ T cells sorted from blood. These receptors originate from a man aged 25 to 45 in good health. The conserved cysteine and the conserved F or W are not part of the CDR3 here. Fields, in order: J gene, V gene, CDR3 protein.

TRBJ2-7	TRBV5-8	ASSLRTEQY
TRBJ2-2	TRBV25-1	ASSVTGAGELF
TRBJ2-3	TRBV11-2	ASRVGGKDTQY
TRBJ2-3	TRBV28	ASSLLVDTQY
TRBJ2-3	TRBV18	ASSPRSAGDTQY
TRBJ2-7	TRBV6-5	ASSRDTVSYEQY
TRBJ1-2	TRBV18	ASSPYGQTGYGYT
TRBJ1-5	TRBV30	AWSVKGSNQPQH
TRBJ2-7	TRBV11-2	ASGPVLSSYEQY
TRBJ1-1	TRBV7-2	ASSLVGNTEAF
TRBJ1-4	TRBV25-1	ASSESGLNEKLF
TRBJ2-7	TRBV27	ASSSGQDIGYEQY
TRBJ2-3	TRBV18	ASSPQAGTDTQY
TRBJ2-7	TRBV7-2	ASSLKGVAYEQY
TRBJ2-2	TRBV28	ASRLGQGTAGELF
TRBJ2-1	TRBV5-1	ASSLGAYNEQF